This T cell receptor (beta chain) is drawn from a study of T cells in localized non-small cell lung cancer. Study conclusions and caveats: Median approximately 58 top-100 tumor clones were shared with paired adjacent lung. The greatest T cell clonality was found in uninvolved adjacent lung (higher than in tumor).

Germline V gives CDR1 SGHRS, CDR2 YFSETQ. After removal of 4 bases from V and 0 bases from J, the junction contained 2 bases not matched to a gene. There are 17 residues in the CDR3. TCRdb keeps only in-frame clones here, not all; method: immunoSEQ multiplex PCR. The table records roughly 30,000 clones, 84% of them present only once. Points on this clone: Its cognate antigen is unknown.

The chain uses TRBV5-1 and TRBJ2-6; TRBD2 aligns across 12 bases. The sample consisted of peripheral blood mononuclear cells, taken before any cancer treatment. The sequence came from a man between 40 and 70 years old with stage III lung adenocarcinoma. CDR3 protein: CASSPSGGDSGANVLTF. CDR3 coding DNA: TGCGCCAGCAGCCCTAGCGGGGGGGACTCTGGGGCCAACGTCCTGACTTTC.